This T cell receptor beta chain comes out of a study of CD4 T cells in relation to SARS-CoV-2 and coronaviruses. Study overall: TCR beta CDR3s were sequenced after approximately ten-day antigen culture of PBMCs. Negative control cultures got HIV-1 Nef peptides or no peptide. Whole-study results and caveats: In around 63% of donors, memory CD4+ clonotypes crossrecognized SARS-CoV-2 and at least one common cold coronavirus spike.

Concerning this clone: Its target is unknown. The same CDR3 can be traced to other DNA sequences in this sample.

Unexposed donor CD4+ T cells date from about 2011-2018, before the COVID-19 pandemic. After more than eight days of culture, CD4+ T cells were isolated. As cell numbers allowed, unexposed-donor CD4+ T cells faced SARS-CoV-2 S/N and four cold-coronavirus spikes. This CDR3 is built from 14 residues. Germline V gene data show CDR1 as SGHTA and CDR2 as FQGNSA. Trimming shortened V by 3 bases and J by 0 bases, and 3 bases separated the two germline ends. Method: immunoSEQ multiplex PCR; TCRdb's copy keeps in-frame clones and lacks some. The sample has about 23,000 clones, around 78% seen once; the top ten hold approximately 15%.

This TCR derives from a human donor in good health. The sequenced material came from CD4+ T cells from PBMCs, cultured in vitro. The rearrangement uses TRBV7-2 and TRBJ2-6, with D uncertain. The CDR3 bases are TGTGCCAGCAGCTTGTCCTCTGGGGCCAACGTCCTGACTTTC. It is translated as CASSLSSGANVLTF. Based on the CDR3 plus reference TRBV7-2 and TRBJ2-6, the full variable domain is GAGVSQSPSNKVTEKGKDVELRCDPISGHTALYWYRQSLGQGLEFLIYFQGNSAPDKSGLPSDRFSAERTGGSVSTLTIQRTQQEDSAVYLCASSLSSGANVLTFGAGSRLTVL.